A selection of T cell receptor beta chains follows, all from one sample in a study of spatial heterogeneity in lung cancer. TCRdb re-derived calls from the 5' RACE reads in MiXCR, one entry per CDR3 protein. The sample lists tens of thousands of distinct CDR3 sequences, under 8% seen once, with 29% in the top ten. The source material was PBMCs, sampled at surgery. The receptor set was obtained from a female donor with early-stage non-small cell lung cancer. Each CDR3 is given without its conserved first and last residue.

length: 13
J: TRBJ1-6
V: TRBV12-3/TRBV12-4
CDR3: ASSPRGLLNSPLH

length: 13
J: TRBJ1-1
V: TRBV7-2
CDR3: ASSMGPSTYTEAF

length: 14
J: TRBJ2-7
V: TRBV5-1
CDR3: ASSLAGGRPPYEQY

length: 12
J: TRBJ1-1
V: TRBV6-5
CDR3: ASSRTALNTEAF

length: 12
J: TRBJ2-5
V: TRBV5-6
CDR3: ASSTSGAQETQY

length: 14
J: TRBJ1-3
V: TRBV12-3/TRBV12-4
CDR3: ASRVGCFDSGNTIY

length: 10
J: TRBJ2-5
V: TRBV29-1
CDR3: SVLSAQETQY

length: 11
J: TRBJ2-1
V: TRBV19
CDR3: ASSILAYNEQF

length: 13
J: TRBJ2-2
V: TRBV9
CDR3: ASSQRDRDTGELF

length: 16
J: TRBJ2-3
V: TRBV5-1
CDR3: ASRSGQLAALRSDTQY

length: 12
J: TRBJ2-7
V: TRBV25-1
CDR3: ASSGTGGPYEQY

length: 11
J: TRBJ2-1
V: TRBV30
CDR3: AWSLSRERLQF

length: 11
J: TRBJ1-2
V: TRBV12-3/TRBV12-4
CDR3: ASSPTGNYGYT

length: 14
J: TRBJ2-2
V: TRBV27
CDR3: ASSHIAGGPPGELF

length: 12
J: TRBJ2-7
V: TRBV20-1
CDR3: SASGSAVGGEQY

length: 14
J: TRBJ1-2
V: TRBV28
CDR3: ASSSQLGRPGYGYT